Shown below are 18 T cell receptor beta chains from a single sample sequenced in a study of CD4 T cells in relation to SARS-CoV-2 and coronaviruses. The antigens of these receptors remain unknown. The method was immunoSEQ multiplex PCR; TCRdb's version includes in-frame clones alone and lacks a portion of them. The repertoire holds 30,000 to 40,000 clones, with about three quarters as singletons. Sequenced material: memory CD4+ T cells from PBMCs, cultured in vitro. All receptors derive from an adult with COVID-19.

The chain combines TRBV18 with TRBJ1-5, with TRBD1 as a possible D gene (5 bases). The CDR3 covers 16 residues. CDR1 KGHSH and CDR2 LQKENI come from the germline V gene. Trimming removed 1 base at V and 6 bases at J, with 16 bases between. CDR3 bases: TGTGCCAGCTCACCACAAGCCAGGGAGGCCGGTCAGCCCCAGCATTTT. Amino acid sequence: CASSPQAREAGQPQHF.

V gene TRBV3-1 (or the pseudogene TRBV3-2) combines with J gene TRBJ2-5, with D hard to call. The CDR3 runs 14 residues. V was shortened by 2 bases and J by 2 bases, with 9 bases between the two germline ends. The germline V gene has CDR1 LGHDT and CDR2 YNNKEL (reference sequence). Here the CDR3 reads CASSQRRQQETQYF. Here the CDR3 DNA reads TGTGCCAGCAGCCAAAGGCGCCAACAAGAGACCCAGTACTTC.

The chain combines TRBV10-3 with TRBJ2-5, with D maybe TRBD1 (5 bases). Trimming stripped 8 bases from V and 2 bases from J, with 15 bases between. Looked up from germline, CDR1 is ENHRY and CDR2 is SYGVKD. The CDR3 is 14 residues long. This CDR3 is CAIAKTQAQETQYF. The CDR3 region has the DNA TGTGCCATCGCGAAAACACAGGCACAAGAGACCCAGTACTTC.

This rearrangement joins TRBV18 to TRBJ1-6, with 9 bases matching TRBD1. The germline V gene encodes CDR1 KGHSH and CDR2 LQKENI. The V gene end was trimmed by 4 bases and the J gene end by 7 bases; junction bases not matched to a gene: 8. This CDR3 is 16 amino acids long. The CDR3 sequence is CASSLRQGVVNSPLHF. CDR3 DNA sequence: TGTGCCAGCTCACTACGACAGGGGGTTGTAAATTCACCCCTCCACTTT.

V gene TRBV18 combines with J gene TRBJ2-1; no clear D gene. Trimming pared 5 bases from V and 5 bases from J, leaving 10 bases between. The CDR3 is made up of 13 amino acids. Germline CDR1 and CDR2: KGHSH and LQKENI. The CDR3 sequence is CASSFNANNEQFF. Written as DNA, the CDR3 is TGTGCCAGCTCATTCAACGCTAACAATGAGCAGTTCTTC.

Of note for this clone: The same CDR3 also results from other DNA sequences found in this sample. The V call is TRBV2, the J call TRBJ1-2; possible D gene TRBD1, 5 bases. CDR1 is SNHLY, CDR2 FYNNEI, per germline. The CDR3 totals 14 residues. V lost 7 bases and J lost 4, with 16 bases in between. As DNA, the CDR3 is TGTGCCAGCACCCGACCTAGGGACGGCTATGGCTACACCTTC. As protein: CASTRPRDGYGYTF. The variable domain in full, completed from reference TRBV2 and TRBJ1-2, reads EPEVTQTPSHQVTQMGQEVILRCVPISNHLYFYWYRQILGQKVEFLVSFYNNEISEKSEIFDDQFSVERPDGSNFTLKIRSTKLEDSAMYFCASTRPRDGYGYTFGSGTRLTVV.

The genes are TRBV6-5 and TRBJ1-2; D perhaps matches TRBD1 (6 bases). CDR1 is MNHEY, CDR2 SVGAGI, per germline. This CDR3 has 15 amino acids. The V end lost 6 bases, the J end lost 1 base, and 15 bases lay between the germline ends. This chain's CDR3 is CASRRGDTDNYGYTF. The CDR3 DNA is TGTGCCAGCAGGCGGGGGGACACAGATAACTATGGCTACACCTTC.

V usage is TRBV14 and J usage is TRBJ2-1, with 11 positions matching TRBD1. Germline assignment: CDR1 SGHDN and CDR2 FVKESK. V lost 3 bases, J lost 9 bases, and 7 bases stayed unmatched. This CDR3 region has 15 residues. CDR3 region: CASSQLPGQGGEQFF. The CDR3 nucleotides read TGTGCCAGCAGCCAGCTGCCGGGACAGGGGGGTGAGCAGTTCTTC.

The rearrangement links TRBV14 to TRBJ1-1; possible D gene TRBD1, 5 bases. Trimming took off 4 bases at V and 4 bases at J, with 16 bases between the two ends. The CDR3 consists of 15 residues. Germline CDR1 SGHDN, CDR2 FVKESK. CDR3 sequence reads: CASSPDFPQGTEAFF. Here the CDR3 DNA reads TGTGCCAGCAGCCCAGACTTCCCGCAGGGCACTGAAGCTTTCTTT.

The gene calls are TRBV2 and TRBJ1-5; 7 nucleotides line up with TRBD1. Per the germline V gene, CDR1 is SNHLY and CDR2 is FYNNEI. The CDR3 length is 15 residues. After removal of 5 bases from V and 3 bases from J, the junction contained 7 bases not matched to a gene. The CDR3: CASSYGTDHNQPQHF. The CDR3 DNA is TGTGCCAGCAGTTACGGGACAGACCACAATCAGCCCCAGCATTTT. Full variable domain (remainder filled in from reference TRBV2 and TRBJ1-5): EPEVTQTPSHQVTQMGQEVILRCVPISNHLYFYWYRQILGQKVEFLVSFYNNEISEKSEIFDDQFSVERPDGSNFTLKIRSTKLEDSAMYFCASSYGTDHNQPQHFGDGTRLSIL.

The rearrangement joins TRBV11-1 to TRBJ2-5, with D perhaps TRBD1 (6 bases). CDR1 and CDR2 from the germline V gene are SGHAT and FQDESV (reference sequence). Between the trimmed V and J ends, which lost 3 bases and 5 bases, there was a span of 13 bases. The CDR3 has 14 residues. For the CDR3, the DNA is TGTGCCAGCAGCTTCCTAAACAGGGCCGAGACCCAGTACTTC. Amino acids: CASSFLNRAETQYF.

The chain joins TRBV24-1 to TRBJ2-3; D is undetermined. With 1 base removed from V and 4 bases from J, the gap between germline ends came to 5 bases. From germline, CDR1 is KGHDR and CDR2 SFDVKD. The CDR3 has 13 residues. DNA of the CDR3: TGTGCCACCAGTGATTTTTTATCAGATACGCAGTATTTT. Translated: CATSDFLSDTQYF.

The chain combines TRBV30 with TRBJ2-1; D is uncertain. Trimming stripped 1 base from V and 5 bases from J, with 6 bases between. Per germline, CDR1 GTSNPN and CDR2 SVGIG (reference sequence). The CDR3 consists of 12 residues. The CDR3 spells CAWSGGNNEQFF. The CDR3 region has the DNA TGTGCCTGGAGTGGAGGAAACAATGAGCAGTTCTTC.

In its sample, this clone was seen once. The J gene is TRBJ2-5, the V gene TRBV7-9; TRBD2 aligns across 11 bases. Germline V CDR1 and CDR2: SEHNR, FQNEAQ (reference sequence). V shed 6 bases, J shed 2 bases, and the junction held 14 bases outside the gene matches. The CDR3 totals 18 residues. The CDR3: CASSSPRGTSGNQETQYF. The DNA of the CDR3 is TGTGCCAGCAGTTCGCCTAGGGGGACTAGCGGTAATCAAGAGACCCAGTACTTC.

CDR3 DNA: TGCAGCGTTGTGGGGACGCACTACGAGCAGTACTTC. This translates into CSVVGTHYEQYF. This chain connects TRBV29-1 to TRBJ2-7, with D perhaps TRBD1 or TRBD2 (5 bases each). The CDR3 consists of 12 residues. CDR1 and CDR2 from the germline V gene are SQVTM and ANQGSEA. V lost 4 bases and J lost 3, with 10 bases in between.

The chain couples TRBV7-3 to TRBJ2-3; D is undetermined. Germline lookup yields CDR1 SGHTA and CDR2 FQGTGA. The V gene lost 3 bases and the J gene lost 3 bases, with 7 bases spanning the gap. The CDR3 runs to 13 residues. DNA of the CDR3: TGTGCCAGCAGCTTCACCGGGACAGATACGCAGTATTTT. It is translated as CASSFTGTDTQYF.

This clone has more than one count but fewer than ten. The chain combines TRBV7-8 with TRBJ1-3, with D uncertain. Looked up from germline, CDR1 is SGHVS and CDR2 is FQNEAQ. The CDR3 length is 16 residues. The ends were cut back, 0 bases at V and 1 base at J, with 10 bases in the middle. CDR3 sequence (DNA): TGTGCCAGCAGCTTAGCGCGTCGGGGTTCTGGAAACACCATATATTTT. This gives the protein CASSLARRGSGNTIYF.

The chain couples TRBV2 to TRBJ2-2; D unresolved. CDR3 length: 13 amino acids. Trimming cost V 8 bases and J 2 bases, with 9 bases left between them. Germline lookup yields CDR1 SNHLY and CDR2 FYNNEI. CDR3 sequence: CASGTLNTGELFF. Written as DNA, the CDR3 is TGTGCCAGCGGAACGCTCAACACCGGGGAGCTGTTTTTT.